Listed below are T cell receptor beta chains from one sample, sequenced in a study of breast tumors, draining lymph nodes, adjacent tissues. Each CDR3 protein is one row after TCRdb ran MiXCR on the multiplex PCR reads. This sample has over 200,000 distinct CDR3 sequences, with 30% to 35% found just once. The specimen sequenced was axillary lymph node tissue. The receptors derive from a female donor with breast cancer. Some clones in this sample may be carry-over from other donors' samples. CDR3s include the opening cysteine and the closing phenylalanine or tryptophan. Where a row states a size, it is once, few, many or the class of an expanded clone; other rows omit it.

v_call clone_size cdr3_aa
TRBV7-6 . CASSFGQSGYEQYF
TRBV2 . CASRGLTGTADYGYTF
TRBV19 once CASSRDRVKETQYF
TRBV7-2 many CASSLGRRRGAHEQFF
TRBV19 many CASRNSGRSEQYF
TRBV5-5 . CARYTGRWEQYF
TRBV5-1 many CASSLDGSQGQPQHF
TRBV20-1 many CSARGLDIYNEQFF
TRBV4-3 once CASSPYYGYTF
TRBV7-9 once CASSPSTSGGPNEQFF
TRBV3-1 many CASSQVTVGTAYEQYF
TRBV10-2 many CASGWTVSYNEQFF
TRBV11-3 many CASSLIPEGTQYF
TRBV7-3 . CASGIAGQGAHGYTF
TRBV11-3 many CASSPRTGANVLTF
TRBV20-1 many CSAREQGARNSPLHF
TRBV10-1 many CASSESGTSGRRGNEQFF
TRBV15 many CATSRGRGDEQFF
TRBV4-1 many CASSQEADSGNTIYF
TRBV6-6 many CASSRAGNTYNEQFF
TRBV6-1 many CASTLQGNQPQHF
TRBV2 . CASSDKRGSDSYEQYF
TRBV5-6 . CASSNGDRVHNEQFF
TRBV30 many CAWTRGSSYNEQFF
TRBV7-3 . CASSLGSAGTGELSW
TRBV20-1 many CSAPGGGVTDTQYF
TRBV20-1 many CSAETSGAASGELFF
TRBV29-1 many CSVVGYANTGELFF
TRBV7-9 many CASSLVRQNTGELFF
TRBV20-1 . CSAQRAAILGMNEQFF
TRBV19 . CASSRGPILGQPQHF
TRBV11-2 many CASRGGGLHGSYEQYF
TRBV19 many CASLPHDRAYGYTF
TRBV6-6 few CASSYLMPGVVSSTYEQYF
TRBV4-2 . CASSLSAGFGYTF
TRBV5-1 . CASTDSGNSPLHF